This entry is about one T cell receptor (beta chain). Looked up from germline, CDR1 is MGHRA and CDR2 is YSYEKL. The CDR3 extends over 17 amino acids. Trimming shortened V by 0 bases and J by 0 bases, and 14 bases separated the two germline ends. The entry originates in a study of identifying expanded T cells in peripheral blood. Only in-frame clones appear in the TCRdb table, and some are missing; sequencing was by immunoSEQ multiplex PCR. The sample has 100,000 to 110,000 clones; approximately 89% are singletons. Collection occurred without any documented infections or immune events in donors. This rearrangement joins TRBV4-1 to TRBJ1-2; unclear D gene. The sample taken for sequencing was blood. This TCR derives from a person between 18 and 75 years old in good health. Here the CDR3 DNA reads TGCGCCAGCAGCCAAGATGCCGCCCTCCCCACTAACTATGGCTACACCTTC. Protein: CASSQDAALPTNYGYTF.